Listed below are T cell receptor beta chains from one sample, sequenced in a study of blood T cell repertoires in COVID-19. The assay was immunoSEQ multiplex PCR, and TCRdb's table has in-frame clones only and misses some. The sample shows about 130,000 clones, around 85% of them seen only once. Sequenced input: peripheral blood. These TCRs come from a woman older than 75 with acute or convalescent COVID-19. Both conserved end residues are part of each CDR3. A D gene is named only where the DNA matches it firmly. Clone size is not always given. Where it is, it says once, few, many or a class for expanded clones.

J | V | D | size | CDR3 | DNA
TRBJ2-2 | TRBV5-1 | - | - | CASSLDRVNTGELFF | TGCGCCAGCAGCTTGGACAGGGTGAACACCGGGGAGCTGTTTTTT
TRBJ2-7 | TRBV6-2/TRBV6-3 | TRBD2 | - | CASSFASGAPYEQYF | TGTGCCAGCAGTTTCGCCAGCGGGGCCCCCTACGAGCAGTACTTC
TRBJ2-7 | TRBV7-2 | - | - | CASKRDISSYEQYF | TGTGCCAGCAAACGGGATATCAGCTCCTACGAGCAGTACTTC
TRBJ2-3 | TRBV10-1 | TRBD1 | - | CASSGQGAGTDTQYF | TGCGCCAGCAGTGGGCAGGGGGCCGGGACAGATACGCAGTATTTT
TRBJ1-2 | TRBV30 | - | - | CAWTARGDLLRGYTF | TGTGCCTGGACTGCCCGGGGGGACCTCCTACGTGGCTACACCTTC
TRBJ1-6 | TRBV7-8 | - | - | CASSITAGAQTYNSPLHF | TGTGCCAGCAGCATAACGGCGGGAGCCCAAACGTATAATTCACCCCTCCACTTT
TRBJ2-7 | TRBV6-2/TRBV6-3 | - | - | CASSYSLSLPTYEQYF | TGTGCCAGCAGTTACTCGCTCTCACTACCCACCTACGAGCAGTACTTC
TRBJ1-1 | TRBV12-3/TRBV12-4 | TRBD1 | - | CASSWTGSTEAFF | TGTGCCAGCAGCTGGACAGGGAGCACTGAAGCTTTCTTT
TRBJ1-2 | TRBV6-5 | TRBD1 | - | CASSYGTGNYGYTF | TGTGCCAGCAGTTACGGGACAGGGAACTATGGCTACACCTTC
TRBJ1-5 | TRBV10-3 | - | - | CAISLSENQPQHF | TGTGCCATCAGCCTGAGTGAAAATCAGCCCCAGCATTTT
TRBJ1-1 | TRBV6-5 | TRBD1 | - | CASTSTGDNAEAFF | TGTGCCAGCACCTCGACAGGGGACAACGCTGAAGCTTTCTTT
TRBJ2-1 | TRBV7-2 | TRBD2 | - | CASSLAPSGGGARILF | TGTGCCAGCAGCTTAGCGCCTTCTGGCGGGGGGGCTCGGATCCTCTTC
TRBJ2-7 | TRBV5-6 | TRBD2 | - | CASRLAGGYKQYF | TGTGCCAGCCGACTAGCGGGGGGCTACAAGCAGTACTTC
TRBJ1-2 | TRBV10-3 | TRBD1 | - | CAISGGDRAVNYGYTF | TGTGCCATCAGTGGGGGGGACAGGGCAGTTAACTATGGCTACACCTTC
TRBJ2-7 | TRBV18 | - | - | CASSSNYEQYF | TGTGCCAGCTCATCCAACTACGAGCAGTACTTC
TRBJ1-5 | TRBV30 | - | once | CACKIGNQPQHF | TGTGCCTGTAAAATTGGCAATCAGCCCCAGCATTTT
TRBJ2-3 | TRBV11-2 | - | - | CASSLVSRGDTQYF | TGTGCCAGCAGCTTAGTTAGTAGGGGAGATACGCAGTATTTT
TRBJ2-5 | TRBV6-5 | - | - | CASSYSIKTPAPQYF | TGTGCCAGCAGTTACTCGATTAAGACGCCAGCGCCCCAGTACTTC
TRBJ2-1 | TRBV4-3 | TRBD2 | - | CASSQGASGGAHEQFF | TGCGCCAGCAGCCAAGGTGCTAGCGGGGGGGCGCATGAGCAGTTCTTC
TRBJ1-5 | TRBV28 | TRBD1 | - | CASSFRDRNQPQHF | TGTGCCAGCAGTTTCCGGGACAGGAATCAGCCCCAGCATTTT
TRBJ2-3 | TRBV27 | TRBD1 | - | CASSPEPGTAKGTDTQYF | TGTGCCAGCAGTCCTGAACCCGGGACAGCCAAAGGAACAGATACGCAGTATTTT
TRBJ2-1 | TRBV7-2 | - | - | CASKAALGNEQFF | TGTGCCAGCAAAGCGGCCCTGGGTAATGAGCAGTTCTTC
TRBJ2-2 | TRBV5-1 | TRBD1 | - | CASSLNRQGTGELFF | TGCGCCAGCAGCCTTAACCGACAGGGAACCGGGGAGCTGTTTTTT
TRBJ1-2 | TRBV19 | - | - | CASSLWGGVSGYTF | TGTGCCAGTAGTCTTTGGGGCGGGGTGAGTGGCTACACCTTC
TRBJ1-4 | TRBV7-3 | TRBD1 | - | CASSVTKFYYGTGVNTTNEKLFF | TGTGCCAGCAGCGTAACAAAATTCTACTATGGGACAGGGGTTAACACAACTAATGAAAAACTGTTTTTT
TRBJ1-6 | TRBV7-2 | - | - | CASSLHRDTYNSPLHF | TGTGCCAGCAGCTTACACAGGGACACCTATAATTCACCCCTCCACTTT
TRBJ1-6 | TRBV19 | - | - | CASSAVDRSPLHF | TGTGCCAGTAGTGCGGTCGATCGGTCACCCCTCCACTTT
TRBJ1-4 | TRBV5-1 | - | - | CASSIQPSNEKLFF | TGCGCCAGCAGCATACAGCCGTCGAATGAAAAACTGTTTTTT
TRBJ1-4 | TRBV5-6 | - | - | CASSLGAGPNEKLFF | TGTGCCAGCAGCTTGGGGGCAGGGCCCAATGAAAAACTGTTTTTT
TRBJ2-1 | TRBV12-5 | TRBD2 | - | CASGLVRPSGRTNEQFF | TGTGCTAGTGGTTTGGTACGTCCTAGCGGGAGGACCAATGAGCAGTTCTTC
TRBJ2-3 | TRBV12-5 | - | - | CASGTGQTSTDTQYF | TGTGCTAGTGGTACCGGACAGACCAGCACAGATACGCAGTATTTT
TRBJ1-5 | TRBV10-2 | - | - | CASSEWGSGAQHF | TGCGCCAGCAGTGAATGGGGTTCGGGAGCCCAGCATTTT
TRBJ1-5 | TRBV27 | - | once | CASSLRGMSNQPQHF | TGTGCCAGCAGTTTACGGGGGATGAGCAATCAGCCCCAGCATTTT
TRBJ1-4 | TRBV27 | TRBD1 | once | CASSLRTGWFGNEKLFF | TGTGCCAGCAGTTTACGGACAGGGTGGTTCGGTAATGAAAAACTGTTTTTT
TRBJ2-1 | TRBV5-1 | TRBD2 | - | CASSLASGGSYNEQFF | TGCGCCAGCAGCTTGGCTAGCGGGGGGTCATACAATGAGCAGTTCTTC
TRBJ1-5 | TRBV6-4 | - | - | CASSDSRRGNQPQHF | TGTGCCAGCAGTGACTCTAGGAGGGGCAATCAGCCCCAGCATTTT
TRBJ2-1 | TRBV23-1 | - | - | CASSHSPPPDEQFF | TGCGCCAGCAGTCATTCCCCACCTCCGGATGAGCAGTTCTTC
TRBJ2-7 | TRBV30 | TRBD2 | - | CAWRGASGSHYEQYF | TGTGCCTGGAGAGGCGCTAGCGGATCCCACTACGAGCAGTACTTC
TRBJ1-4 | TRBV18 | TRBD1 | - | CASSPGTANEKLFF | TGTGCCAGCTCACCCGGGACAGCTAATGAAAAACTGTTTTTT
TRBJ1-2 | TRBV29-1 | - | - | CSVGSEGYGYTF | TGCAGCGTTGGATCGGAGGGCTATGGCTACACCTTC